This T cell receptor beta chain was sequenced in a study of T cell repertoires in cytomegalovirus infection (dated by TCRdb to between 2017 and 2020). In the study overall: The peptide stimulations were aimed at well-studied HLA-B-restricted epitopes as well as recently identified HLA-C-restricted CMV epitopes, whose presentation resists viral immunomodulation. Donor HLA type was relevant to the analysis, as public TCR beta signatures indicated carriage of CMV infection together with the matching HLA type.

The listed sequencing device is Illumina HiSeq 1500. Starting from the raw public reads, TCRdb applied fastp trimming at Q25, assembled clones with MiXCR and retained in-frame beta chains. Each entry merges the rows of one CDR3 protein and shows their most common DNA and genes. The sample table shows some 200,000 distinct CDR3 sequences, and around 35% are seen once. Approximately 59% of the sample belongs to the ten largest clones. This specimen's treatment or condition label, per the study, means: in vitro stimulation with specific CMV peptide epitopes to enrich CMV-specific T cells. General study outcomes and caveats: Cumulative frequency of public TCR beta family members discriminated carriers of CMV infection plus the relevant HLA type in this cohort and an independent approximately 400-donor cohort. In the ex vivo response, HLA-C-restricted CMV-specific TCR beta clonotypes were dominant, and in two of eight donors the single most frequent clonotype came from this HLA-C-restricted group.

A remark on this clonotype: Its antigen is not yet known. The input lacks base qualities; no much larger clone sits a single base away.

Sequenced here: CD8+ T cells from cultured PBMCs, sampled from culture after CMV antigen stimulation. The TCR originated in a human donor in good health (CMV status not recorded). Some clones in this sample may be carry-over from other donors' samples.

The CDR3 protein sequence reads: CASSPGQGQFYGYTF. The DNA sequence follows: TGTGCCAGCAGTCCGGGACAGGGGCAATTTTATGGCTACACCTTC. The chain joins TRBV6-5 to TRBJ1-2; TRBD1 matches 10 bases in the middle. Per the germline V gene, MNHEY is the CDR1 and SVGAGI is the CDR2. Trimming accounts for 5 bases at V and 5 bases at J, while the number of junction bases matched to no gene is 8. Taken from cysteine to phenylalanine, the CDR3 has 15 residues. Only the CDR3 region is kept as DNA, spanning 45 bases read in frame from base 1.